Detailed here is one T cell receptor beta chain. The antigen is unknown. Data came from immunoSEQ multiplex PCR; TCRdb stores just in-frame clones and leaves some out. This table holds roughly 96,000 clones, around three quarters found once. The data originate from a study of glioma-infiltrating T cells after dendritic cell vaccination. About the study: At biweekly intervals, patients got three intradermal dendritic cell vaccine injections.

Notes on the study in general: The cohort had few patients with full blood and tumor sets.

CDR3 size: 14 residues. The germline V and J ends were trimmed by 4 bases and 3 bases, with 12 bases remaining between them. Germline CDR1 MNHEY, CDR2 SVGAGI. The chain couples TRBV6-5 to TRBJ1-1; D remains ambiguous. The specimen comprised blood, sampled before dendritic cell vaccination. This receptor was identified in a human donor with glioblastoma. The CDR3 loop reads CASSSPTEYTEAFF. CDR3 DNA: TGTGCCAGCAGTTCTCCGACGGAGTACACTGAAGCTTTCTTT.